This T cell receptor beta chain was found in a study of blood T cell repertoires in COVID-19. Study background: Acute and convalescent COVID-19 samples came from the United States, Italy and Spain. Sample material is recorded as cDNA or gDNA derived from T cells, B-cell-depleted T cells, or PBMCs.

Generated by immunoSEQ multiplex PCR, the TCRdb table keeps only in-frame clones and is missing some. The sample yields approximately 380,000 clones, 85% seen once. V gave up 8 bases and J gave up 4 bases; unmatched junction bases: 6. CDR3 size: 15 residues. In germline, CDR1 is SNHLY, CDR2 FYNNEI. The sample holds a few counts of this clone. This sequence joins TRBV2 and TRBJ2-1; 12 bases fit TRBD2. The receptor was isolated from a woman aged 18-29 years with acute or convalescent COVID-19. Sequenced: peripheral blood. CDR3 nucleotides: TGTGCCAGCCGACGGACTAGCGGGATGTACAATGAGCAGTTCTTC. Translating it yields CASRRTSGMYNEQFF.